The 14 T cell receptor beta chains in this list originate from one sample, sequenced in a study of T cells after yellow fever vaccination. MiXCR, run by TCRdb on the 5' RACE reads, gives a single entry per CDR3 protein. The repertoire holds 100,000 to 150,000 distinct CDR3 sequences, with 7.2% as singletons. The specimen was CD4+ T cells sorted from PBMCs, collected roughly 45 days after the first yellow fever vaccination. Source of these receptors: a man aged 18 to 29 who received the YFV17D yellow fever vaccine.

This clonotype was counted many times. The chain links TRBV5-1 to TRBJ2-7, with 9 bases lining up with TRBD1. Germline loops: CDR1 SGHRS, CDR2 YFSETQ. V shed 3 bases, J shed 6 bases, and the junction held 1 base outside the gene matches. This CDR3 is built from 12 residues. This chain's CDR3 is CASSSDRGEQYV. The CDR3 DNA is TGCGCCAGCAGCTCGGACAGGGGCGAGCAGTACGTC.

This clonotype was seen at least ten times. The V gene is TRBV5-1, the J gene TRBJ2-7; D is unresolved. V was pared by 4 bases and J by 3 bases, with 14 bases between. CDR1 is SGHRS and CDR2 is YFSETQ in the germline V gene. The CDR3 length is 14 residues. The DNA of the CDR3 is TGCGCCAGCAGCCCGCGGACGGTGAACTACGAGCAGTACTTC. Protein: CASSPRTVNYEQYF.

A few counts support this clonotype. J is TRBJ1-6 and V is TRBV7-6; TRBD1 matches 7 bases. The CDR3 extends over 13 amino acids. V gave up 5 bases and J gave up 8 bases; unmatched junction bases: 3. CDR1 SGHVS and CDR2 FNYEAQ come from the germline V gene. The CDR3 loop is CASSATGDSPLHF. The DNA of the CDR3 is TGTGCCAGCAGCGCTACAGGGGATTCACCCCTCCACTTT. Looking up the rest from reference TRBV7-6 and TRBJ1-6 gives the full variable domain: GAGVSQSPRYKVTKRGQDVALRCDPISGHVSLYWYRQALGQGPEFLTYFNYEAQQDKSGLPNDRFSAERPEGSISTLTIQRTEQRDSAMYRCASSATGDSPLHFGNGTRLTVT.

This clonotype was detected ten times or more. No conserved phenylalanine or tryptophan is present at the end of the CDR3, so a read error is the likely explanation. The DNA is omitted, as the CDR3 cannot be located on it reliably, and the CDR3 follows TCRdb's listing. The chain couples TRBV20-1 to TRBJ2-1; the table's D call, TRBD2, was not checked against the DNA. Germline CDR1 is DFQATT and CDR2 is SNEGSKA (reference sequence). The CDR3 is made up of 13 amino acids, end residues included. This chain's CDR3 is CSASLPHLAGGLL.

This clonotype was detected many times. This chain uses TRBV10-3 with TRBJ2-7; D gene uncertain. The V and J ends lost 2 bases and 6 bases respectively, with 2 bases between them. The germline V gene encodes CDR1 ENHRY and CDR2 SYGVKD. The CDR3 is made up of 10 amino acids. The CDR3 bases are TGTGCCATCAGTGAGATCGAGCAGTACTTC. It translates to CAISEIEQYF.

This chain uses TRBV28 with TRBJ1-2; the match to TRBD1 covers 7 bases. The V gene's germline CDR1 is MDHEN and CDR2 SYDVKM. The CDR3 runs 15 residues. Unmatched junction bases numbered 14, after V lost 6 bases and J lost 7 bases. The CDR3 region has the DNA TGTGCCAGCAGCCAACGACAGGGACAGATTTCTGGCTACACCTTC. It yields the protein CASSQRQGQISGYTF.

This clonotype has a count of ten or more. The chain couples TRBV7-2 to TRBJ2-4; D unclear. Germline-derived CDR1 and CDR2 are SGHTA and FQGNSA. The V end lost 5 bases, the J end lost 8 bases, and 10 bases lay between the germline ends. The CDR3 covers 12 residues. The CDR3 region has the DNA TGTGCCAGCAGCACCCGTTGGGACATTCAGTACTTC. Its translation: CASSTRWDIQYF.

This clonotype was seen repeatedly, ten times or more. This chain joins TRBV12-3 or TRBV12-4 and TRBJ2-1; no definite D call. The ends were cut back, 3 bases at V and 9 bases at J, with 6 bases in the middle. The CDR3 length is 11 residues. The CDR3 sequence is CASSFWVEQFF. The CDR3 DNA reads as TGTGCCAGCAGTTTTTGGGTTGAGCAGTTCTTC.

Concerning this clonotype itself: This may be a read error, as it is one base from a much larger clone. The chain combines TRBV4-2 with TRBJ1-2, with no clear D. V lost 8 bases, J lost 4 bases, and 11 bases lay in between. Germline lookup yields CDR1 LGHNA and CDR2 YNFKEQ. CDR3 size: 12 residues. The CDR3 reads CASGPGLYGYTF. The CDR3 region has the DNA TGTGCCAGCGGCCCCGGGCTCTATGGCTACACCTTC.

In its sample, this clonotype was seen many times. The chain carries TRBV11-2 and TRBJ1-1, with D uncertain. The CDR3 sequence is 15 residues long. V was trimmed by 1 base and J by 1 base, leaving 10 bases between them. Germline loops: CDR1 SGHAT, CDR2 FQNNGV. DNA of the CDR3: TGTGCCAGCAGCTTAGTCTCAAGAAAGAACACTGAAGCTTTCTTT. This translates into CASSLVSRKNTEAFF. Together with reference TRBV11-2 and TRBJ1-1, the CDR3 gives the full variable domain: EAGVAQSPRYKIIEKRQSVAFWCNPISGHATLYWYQQILGQGPKLLIQFQNNGVVDDSQLPKDRFSAERLKGVDSTLKIQPAKLEDSAVYLCASSLVSRKNTEAFFGQGTRLTVV.

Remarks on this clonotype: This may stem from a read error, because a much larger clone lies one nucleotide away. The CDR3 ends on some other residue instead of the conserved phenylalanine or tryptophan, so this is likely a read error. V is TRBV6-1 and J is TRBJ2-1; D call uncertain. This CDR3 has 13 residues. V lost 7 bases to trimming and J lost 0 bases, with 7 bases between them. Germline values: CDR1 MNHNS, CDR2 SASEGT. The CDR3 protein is CASTGRSYNEQFL. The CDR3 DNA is TGTGCCAGCACCGGACGCTCCTACAATGAGCAGTTCCTC.

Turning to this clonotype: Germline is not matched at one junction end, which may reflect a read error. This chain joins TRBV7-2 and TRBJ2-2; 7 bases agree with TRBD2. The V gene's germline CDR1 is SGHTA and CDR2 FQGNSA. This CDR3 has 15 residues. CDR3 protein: CSSSLTSQNTGELFF. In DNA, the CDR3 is TGTTCCAGCAGCTTGACTAGCCAGAACACCGGGGAGCTGTTTTTT.

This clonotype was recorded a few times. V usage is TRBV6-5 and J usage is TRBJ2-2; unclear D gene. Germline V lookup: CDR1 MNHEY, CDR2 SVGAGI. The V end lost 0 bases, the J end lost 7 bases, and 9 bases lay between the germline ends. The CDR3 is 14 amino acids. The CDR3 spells CASSYSGVVGELFF. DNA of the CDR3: TGTGCCAGCAGTTACTCTGGGGTGGTCGGGGAGCTGTTTTTT.

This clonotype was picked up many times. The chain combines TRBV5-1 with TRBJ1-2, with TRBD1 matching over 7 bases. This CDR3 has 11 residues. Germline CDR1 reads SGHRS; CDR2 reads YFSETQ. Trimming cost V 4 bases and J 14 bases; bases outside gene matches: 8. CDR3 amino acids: CASSGQDLPTF. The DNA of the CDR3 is TGCGCCAGCAGCGGACAGGACCTGCCGACCTTC.